This entry concerns a single T cell receptor (beta chain). The data are from a study of T cell changes during pregnancy in multiple sclerosis. Profiling relied on immunoSEQ multiplex PCR, and the TCRdb table lists in-frame clones only, not all of them. Among 70,000 to 100,000 clones listed, about 93% were seen once. V lost 8 bases, J lost 1 base, and 5 bases lay in between. Germline CDR1 MGHDK, CDR2 SYGVNS. The CDR3 runs to 11 residues. This TCR derives from a female donor with multiple sclerosis, enrolled in a pregnancy study. V usage is TRBV25-1 and J usage is TRBJ2-5, with D hard to call. The source was peripheral blood, collected in the first trimester of pregnancy. The CDR3 DNA sequence: TGTGCCAGCGGGCTCCAAGAGACCCAGTACTTC. Amino acid sequence: CASGLQETQYF. Combining the CDR3 with reference TRBV25-1 and TRBJ2-5 gives the whole variable domain EADIYQTPRYLVIGTGKKITLECSQTMGHDKMYWYQQDPGMELHLIHYSYGVNSTEKGDLSSESTVSRIRTEHFPLTLESARPSHTSQYLCASGLQETQYFGPGTRLLVL.